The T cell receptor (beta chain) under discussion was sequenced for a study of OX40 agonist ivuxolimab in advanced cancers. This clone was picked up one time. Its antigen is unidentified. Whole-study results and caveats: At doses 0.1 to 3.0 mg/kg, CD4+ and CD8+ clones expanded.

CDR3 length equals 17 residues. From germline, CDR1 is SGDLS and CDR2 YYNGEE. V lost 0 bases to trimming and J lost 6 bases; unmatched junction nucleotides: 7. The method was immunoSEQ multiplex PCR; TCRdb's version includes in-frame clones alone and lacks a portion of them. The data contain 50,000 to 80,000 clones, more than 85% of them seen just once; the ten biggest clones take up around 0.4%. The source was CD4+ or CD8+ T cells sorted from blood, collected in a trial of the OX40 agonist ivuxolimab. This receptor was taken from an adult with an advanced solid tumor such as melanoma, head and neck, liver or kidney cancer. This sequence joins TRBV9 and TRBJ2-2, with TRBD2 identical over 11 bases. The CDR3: CASSVVSGSGRAGELFF. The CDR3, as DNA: TGTGCCAGCAGCGTAGTGTCGGGTAGCGGGAGGGCCGGGGAGCTGTTTTTT.